What follows are 2 T cell receptor beta chains derived from one specimen sequenced in a study of T cells in Graves' hyperthyroidism and ophthalmopathy. From RNA transcripts, TCR beta CDR3 regions were amplified. A first-round RT-PCR of the TCR CDR3 used the HTBI primer set. One entry per CDR3 protein results from TCRdb running MiXCR on the multiplex PCR reads. The table includes some 740,000 distinct CDR3 sequences, 12% to 15% detected once. The source material was blood. Every receptor here comes from a woman between 18 and 29 years old with Graves' hyperthyroidism.

At least ten counts were recorded for this clonotype. This chain uses TRBV28 with TRBJ1-2, with 7 bases that match TRBD1. The germline V gene encodes CDR1 MDHEN and CDR2 SYDVKM. This CDR3 has 14 amino acids. The V gene end was trimmed by 5 bases and the J gene end by 6 bases; junction bases not matched to a gene: 9. CDR3 region: CASSPGQELDGYTF. The DNA for the CDR3 is TGTGCCAGCAGTCCCGGACAGGAGCTCGATGGCTACACCTTC.

The chain has TRBV4-3 and TRBJ2-5; D is perhaps TRBD1 or TRBD2 (6 bases each). Germline CDR1 LGHNA, CDR2 YSLEER. Deletions cut 0 bases from V and 10 bases from J, with 15 bases between. The CDR3 covers 14 residues. This CDR3 reads CASSQDRGGGDQYF. The CDR3 nucleotides are TGCGCCAGCAGCCAAGATCGTGGGGGCGGGGACCAGTACTTC.